What follows are 25 T cell receptor beta chains derived from one specimen sequenced in a study of T cells in women clearing cervical HPV infection. Some clones are missing from TCRdb's copy, which holds only in-frame ones; the method was immunoSEQ multiplex PCR. With tens of thousands of clones in the sample, the ten largest clones hold 1.5% to 2%. Sample: blood buffy coat. The receptors shown here come from a woman aged 18 to 75 with a cervical HPV16 infection that either progressed to CIN3+ or cleared (not recorded which).

Concerning this clone itself: With the read ending 3 residues before the CDR3 end, the germline J gene is used to fill in that end. V and J are TRBV7-9 and TRBJ1-1; 9 nucleotides agree with TRBD1. V lost 5 bases and J lost 7; bases outside the gene matches: 8. The CDR3 contains 14 residues. Germline loops: CDR1 SEHNR, CDR2 FQNEAQ (reference sequence). The sequenced CDR3 bases are TGTGCCAGCAGCCCGAGGACAGGGGCCCTTGAA. As protein: CASSPRTGALE. Given in full, the CDR3 is CASSPRTGALEAFF.

Comment on this clone: The observed sequence ends 3 residues before the CDR3 terminus, with the missing tail filled in from the germline J gene. Other DNA sequences of this sample code for an identical CDR3. The chain couples TRBV20-1 to TRBJ2-3; no clear D. V lost 3 bases, J lost 2 bases, and 3 bases lay in between. This CDR3 is built from 11 residues. The V gene's germline CDR1 is DFQATT and CDR2 SNEGSKA (reference sequence). This CDR3 reads CSARATDTQYF. CDR3 bases read: TGCAGTGCTAGGGCCACAGATACG.

In the case of this clone: The CDR3 is cut off 3 residues early in the read; its end comes from the germline J gene. The chain recombines TRBV2 with TRBJ2-5, with D unresolved. The CDR3 length is 13 residues. Germline CDR1 is SNHLY and CDR2 is FYNNEI. V lost 4 bases, J lost 2 bases, and 8 bases lay in between. The CDR3 bases that were read are TGTGCCAGCAGTGTCTACGATCAAGAGACC. Protein product: CASSVYDQET. The whole CDR3 sequence is CASSVYDQETQYF.

With respect to this clone: The read stops 3 residues short of the end of the CDR3; the missing end is completed from the germline J gene. The V gene is TRBV12-5, the J gene TRBJ1-1; 11 positions agree with TRBD1. Germline loops: CDR1 LGHNT, CDR2 FRNRAP. This CDR3 is 17 amino acids long. The V and J ends lost 1 base and 0 bases, in that order; junction bases with no gene match: 4. CDR3 in amino acids: CASGLGDRGKMNTEAFF. CDR3 DNA, as far as it was read: TGTGCTAGTGGTTTGGGGGACAGGGGGAAAATGAACACTGAA.

The chain's CDR3 is CASSYSRGLGTQYF. The sequenced CDR3 bases are TGTGCCAGCAGTTACAGCAGGGGATTGGGGACC. V and J are TRBV6-2 or TRBV6-3 and TRBJ2-5, with D possibly being TRBD1 (6 bases). The CDR3 is cut off 3 residues early in the read; its end comes from the germline J gene. The V and J ends lost 2 bases and 7 bases respectively, with 14 bases between them. Germline V gives CDR1 MNHEY, CDR2 SVGEGT. The CDR3 has 14 residues.

Notes on this clone: Coverage ceases 3 residues before the CDR3 finishes, and the germline J gene fills in the end. The J gene is TRBJ1-3, the V gene TRBV5-1; possible D gene TRBD1, 5 bases. CDR3 size: 15 residues. Trimming shortened V by 1 base and J by 4 bases, and 12 bases separated the two germline ends. CDR1 is SGHRS and CDR2 is YFSETQ in the germline V gene. Partial CDR3 DNA: TGCGCCAGCAGCTTGTCTGGGACTCCGGGAAACACC. This translates into CASSLSGTPGNT. The whole CDR3 is CASSLSGTPGNTIYF.

A remark on this clone: The DNA ends 3 residues before the CDR3 does, and the rest of the CDR3 is filled in from the germline J gene. This chain uses TRBV30 with TRBJ1-1; D is uncertain. Trimming shortened V by 5 bases and J by 1 base, and 8 bases separated the two germline ends. Germline CDR1 reads GTSNPN; CDR2 reads SVGIG (reference sequence). The CDR3 sequence is 12 residues long. The covered CDR3 bases are TGTGCCTGGGTTGAGGGGAACACTGAA. Translation gives CAWVEGNTE. The entire CDR3 protein is CAWVEGNTEAFF.

On this clone: The read gets to within 3 residues of the CDR3 end, and the germline J gene fills in the rest. The chain employs TRBV19 and TRBJ1-6; 8 bases are shared with TRBD1. Trimming removed 3 bases from V and 11 bases from J; junction bases left unmatched: 12. Germline values: CDR1 LNHDA, CDR2 SQIVND (reference sequence). The CDR3 consists of 16 residues. The CDR3 bases that were read are TGTGCCAGTAGTATCCCTCCGACAGGGGCCGGGGCACCC. Amino acids: CASSIPPTGAGAP. The CDR3, in full, reads CASSIPPTGAGAPLHF.

About this clone: From the germline J gene comes the end of the CDR3, since the read stops 3 residues before it. The V and J genes are TRBV7-9 and TRBJ2-5; possible D gene TRBD2, 5 bases. Germline V gives CDR1 SEHNR, CDR2 FQNEAQ (reference sequence). The CDR3 loop spans 13 amino acids. V was shortened by 0 bases and J by 5 bases, with 7 bases between the two germline ends. The CDR3 protein is CASSLAGVETQYF. The sequenced CDR3 bases are TGTGCCAGCAGCTTAGCCGGGGTGGAGACC.

Comment on this clone: The read ends 3 residues early relative to the CDR3; the germline J gene fills the gap. This sequence joins TRBV18 and TRBJ1-2; D remains ambiguous. The length of the CDR3 is 20 residues. Per germline, CDR1 KGHSH and CDR2 LQKENI. V was cut by 1 base and J by 4 bases, with 28 bases left in between. The sequenced CDR3 bases are TGTGCCAGCTCACCACTGGACTCACTCGCCGGAGCGGGCAGGCCCTATGGC. Encoded protein: CASSPLDSLAGAGRPYG. The complete CDR3 reads CASSPLDSLAGAGRPYGYTF.

With regard to this clone: The CDR3 is cut off 3 residues early in the read; its end comes from the germline J gene. The chain couples TRBV28 to TRBJ1-5; a possible D gene is TRBD1 (5 bases). The length of the CDR3 is 14 residues. CDR1 MDHEN and CDR2 SYDVKM come from the germline V gene. Trimming took 3 bases from V and 2 from J, leaving 8 bases between them. The CDR3 loop is CASSFWGGNQPQHF. Incomplete CDR3 DNA: TGTGCCAGCAGTTTTTGGGGGGGCAATCAGCCC.

Concerning this clone: The CDR3 goes on 3 residues after the read ends, and that part is filled in from the germline J gene. V usage is TRBV20-1 and J usage is TRBJ2-5; 10 nucleotides match TRBD2. Germline V gives CDR1 DFQATT, CDR2 SNEGSKA (reference sequence). The V segment lost 5 bases and the J segment 4 bases; nucleotides outside the gene matches: 4. This CDR3 is 13 amino acids long. This CDR3 is CSAQLAGLETQYF. The sequenced CDR3 bases are TGCAGTGCTCAACTAGCGGGGCTAGAGACC.

A remark on this clone: The CDR3 extends 3 residues past the end of the read, so its final part is completed from the germline J gene. This sequence joins TRBV30 and TRBJ1-5, with TRBD1 as a possible D gene (5 bases). V was trimmed by 2 bases and J by 0 bases, leaving 17 bases between them. This CDR3 is 17 amino acids long. CDR1 and CDR2 (germline): GTSNPN, SVGIG (reference sequence). Partial CDR3 DNA: TGTGCCTGGAGTCCAGGGAAAGGGTCCCCTAGCAATCAGCCC. This codes for CAWSPGKGSPSNQP. The whole CDR3 region reads CAWSPGKGSPSNQPQHF.

To note about this clone: The CDR3 goes on 3 residues after the read ends, and that part is filled in from the germline J gene. The chain links TRBV2 to TRBJ1-1; no definite D call. The V gene's germline CDR1 is SNHLY and CDR2 FYNNEI. The CDR3 has 12 residues. V lost 6 bases and J lost 4, with 9 bases in between. The sequenced part of the CDR3 DNA is TGTGCCAGCAGCCTTATATGCACTGAA. It codes for CASSLICTE. The whole CDR3 is CASSLICTEAFF.

Comment on this clone: The read falls 3 residues short of the CDR3 end, and the missing part is taken from the germline J gene. This chain uses TRBV5-6 with TRBJ2-7; a possible D gene is TRBD2 (5 bases). This CDR3 has 14 amino acids. Germline V CDR1 and CDR2: SGHDT, YYEEEE. V lost 1 base and J 2 bases, leaving 10 bases between the germline ends. The CDR3 spells CASSLLRRTYEQYF. CDR3 DNA (partial): TGTGCCAGCAGCTTGTTGCGGAGGACCTACGAG.

Note on this clone: Sequencing ends 3 residues short of the CDR3 end; the germline J gene provides the rest. V usage is TRBV28 and J usage is TRBJ2-7; tentatively, D is TRBD2 (6 bases). Germline V gene lookup returns CDR1 MDHEN and CDR2 SYDVKM. V lost 4 bases and J 6 bases, leaving 16 bases between the germline ends. The CDR3 is 14 amino acids. This chain's CDR3 is CASSSHPGLLEQYF. The part of the CDR3 DNA that was read is TGTGCCAGCAGTTCTCATCCGGGACTCCTCGAG.

A remark on this clone: The read comes to an end 3 residues before the CDR3 does, leaving the germline J gene to fill in the end. The J gene is TRBJ2-7, the V gene TRBV13, with 8 bases aligning to TRBD2. CDR1 is PRHDT, CDR2 FYEKMQ, per germline (reference sequence). V was clipped by 6 bases and J by 2 bases; unmatched bases: 3. CDR3 length equals 13 residues. CDR3 bases read: TGTGCCAGCAGTGGCGGGAGGACCTACGAG. Translation gives CASSGGRTYE. The entire CDR3 protein reads CASSGGRTYEQYF. Supplemented by reference TRBV13 and TRBJ2-7, the full variable domain reads AAGVIQSPRHLIKEKRETATLKCYPIPRHDTVYWYQQGPGQDPQFLISFYEKMQSDKGSIPDRFSAQQFSDYHSELNMSSLELGDSALYFCASSGGRTYEQYFGPGTRLTVT.

Turning to this clone: Sequencing ends 3 residues short of the CDR3 end; the germline J gene provides the rest. The chain uses TRBV2 and TRBJ1-2, with TRBD1 matching 7 bases. This CDR3 has 12 residues. Germline values: CDR1 SNHLY, CDR2 FYNNEI. CDR3 DNA (partial): TGTGCCAGCAGACGACAGGGTCGGGGC. Amino acids: CASRRQGRG. The complete CDR3 reads CASRRQGRGYTF.

Note on this clone: The missing CDR3 end, 3 residues past where the read stops, is filled in from the germline J gene. The chain has TRBV6-4 and TRBJ2-1; TRBD2 matches at 9 bases. Germline-derived CDR1 and CDR2 are MRHNA and SNTAGT. Trimming at V came to 0 bases and at J to 8 bases, leaving 8 bases not matched to a gene. The CDR3 has 16 residues. CDR3 DNA (partial): TGTGCCAGCAGTGACTCGATGGCGGGAGGGCCTGATGAG. This gives the protein CASSDSMAGGPDE. From start to end, the CDR3 is CASSDSMAGGPDEQFF.

About this clone: The read finishes 3 residues shy of the CDR3 end, and the germline J gene is used to complete it. The J gene is TRBJ2-7, the V gene TRBV19; 11 bases align to TRBD2. Losses at the gene ends were 5 bases for V and 5 bases for J; bases not matched to a gene: 5. The CDR3 is made up of 14 amino acids. Germline values: CDR1 LNHDA, CDR2 SQIVND (reference sequence). The CDR3 loop is CASSDLAGGDEQYF. The CDR3 DNA, read in part, is TGTGCCAGTAGTGACCTAGCGGGAGGCGACGAG. Combining the CDR3 with reference TRBV19 and TRBJ2-7 gives the whole variable domain DGGITQSPKYLFRKEGQNVTLSCEQNLNHDAMYWYRQDPGQGLRLIYYSQIVNDFQKGDIAEGYSVSREKKESFPLTVTSAQKNPTAFYLCASSDLAGGDEQYFGPGTRLTVT.

Comments on this clone: The read ends 3 residues before the CDR3 terminus; that terminus is restored from the germline J gene. The chain has TRBV19 and TRBJ2-3, with 10 bases aligning to TRBD2. The CDR3 loop spans 18 amino acids. J lost 1 base, V lost 3 bases, and 10 bases had no gene match. Germline loops: CDR1 LNHDA, CDR2 SQIVND (reference sequence). Incomplete CDR3 DNA: TGTGCCAGTAGTATCCGAGCGGGAGGGATAGACCGCACAGATACG. Translated: CASSIRAGGIDRTDT. The entire CDR3 protein reads CASSIRAGGIDRTDTQYF.

CDR3 sequence: CASRAPTGARSEKLFF. CDR3 bases read: TGTGCCAGTAGGGCCCCAACAGGGGCAAGAAGTGAAAAA. The chain joins TRBV19 to TRBJ1-4, with 7 bases identical to TRBD1. The CDR3 end is not reached by the read, which stops 3 residues before it; the germline J gene fills it in. V dropped 6 bases and J dropped 7; count of bases not matched to a gene: 14. CDR1 and CDR2 (germline): LNHDA, SQIVND (reference sequence). This CDR3 comprises 16 residues.

A remark on this clone: Sequencing ends 3 residues short of the CDR3 end; the germline J gene provides the rest. The chain is built from TRBV10-3 and TRBJ1-6; a weak D match, TRBD1 (5 bases). The length of the CDR3 is 15 residues. The V gene's germline CDR1 is ENHRY and CDR2 SYGVKD. Between the trimmed V and J ends, which lost 0 bases and 5 bases, there was a span of 8 bases. This chain's CDR3 is CAISESAGHNSPLHF. CDR3 DNA, as far as it was read: TGTGCCATCAGTGAGTCGGCGGGGCATAATTCACCC.

The CDR3 DNA, read in part, is TGTGCCAGTAGCCCGGGTCTCCCCTATGGC. It translates to CASSPGLPYG. The whole CDR3 region reads CASSPGLPYGYTF. The chain recombines TRBV19 with TRBJ1-2; D call uncertain. Read sequence stops 3 residues before the CDR3 end, and the germline J gene provides the missing end. This CDR3 is 13 amino acids long. Trimming took 6 bases from V and 4 from J, leaving 12 bases between them. CDR1 is LNHDA and CDR2 is SQIVND in the germline V gene (reference sequence).

As to this clone: The read comes to an end 3 residues before the CDR3 does, leaving the germline J gene to fill in the end. The chain employs TRBV4-2 and TRBJ2-2; 8 nucleotides align to TRBD1. J lost 5 bases, V lost 4 bases, and 15 bases had no gene match. CDR3 size: 18 residues. Germline V gives CDR1 LGHNA, CDR2 YNFKEQ. CDR3 DNA (partial): TGTGCCAGCAGCCCCCCGGGACAGGCGTCAATGCGAACCGGGGAG. Translation: CASSPPGQASMRTGE. The entire CDR3 protein reads CASSPPGQASMRTGELFF.